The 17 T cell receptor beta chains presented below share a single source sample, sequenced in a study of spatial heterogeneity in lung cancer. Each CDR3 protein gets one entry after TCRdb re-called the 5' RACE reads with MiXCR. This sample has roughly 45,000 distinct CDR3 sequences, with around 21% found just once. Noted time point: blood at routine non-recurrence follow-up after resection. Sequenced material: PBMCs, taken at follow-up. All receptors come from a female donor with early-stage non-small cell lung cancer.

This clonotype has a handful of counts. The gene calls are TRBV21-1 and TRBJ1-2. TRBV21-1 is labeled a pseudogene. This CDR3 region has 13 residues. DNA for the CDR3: TGTGCCAGCAGGTCCAAGGGTAACTATGGCTACACCTTC. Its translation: CASRSKGNYGYTF.

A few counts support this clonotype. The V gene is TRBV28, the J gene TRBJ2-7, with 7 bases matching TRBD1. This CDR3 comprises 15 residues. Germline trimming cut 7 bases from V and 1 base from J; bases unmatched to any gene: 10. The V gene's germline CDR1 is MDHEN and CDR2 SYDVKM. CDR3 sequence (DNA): TGTGCCAGCAATGCCGGGTCGACAGGGTCCTACGAGCAGTACTTC. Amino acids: CASNAGSTGSYEQYF. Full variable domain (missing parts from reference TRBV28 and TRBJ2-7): DVKVTQSSRYLVKRTGEKVFLECVQDMDHENMFWYRQDPGLGLRLIYFSYDVKMKEKGDIPEGYSVSREKKERFSLILESASTNQTSMYLCASNAGSTGSYEQYFGPGTRLTVT.

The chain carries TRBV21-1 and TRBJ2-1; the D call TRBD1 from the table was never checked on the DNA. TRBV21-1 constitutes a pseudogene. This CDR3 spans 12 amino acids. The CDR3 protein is CANPRENGEQFF. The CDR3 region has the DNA TGTGCCAACCCCAGGGAGAATGGTGAGCAGTTCTTC.

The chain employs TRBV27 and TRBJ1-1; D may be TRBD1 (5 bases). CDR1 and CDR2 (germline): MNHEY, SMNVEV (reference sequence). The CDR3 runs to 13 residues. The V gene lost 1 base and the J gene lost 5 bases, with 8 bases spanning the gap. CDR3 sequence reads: CASSLFRGTEAFF. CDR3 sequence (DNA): TGTGCCAGCAGTTTATTTAGGGGAACTGAAGCTTTCTTT.

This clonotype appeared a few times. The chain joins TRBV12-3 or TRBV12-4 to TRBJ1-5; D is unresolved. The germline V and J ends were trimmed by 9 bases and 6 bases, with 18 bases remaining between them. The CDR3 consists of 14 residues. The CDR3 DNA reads TGTGCCAGTGTGGGAACTGCGGAGGGTCAGCCCCAGCATTTT. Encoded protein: CASVGTAEGQPQHF.

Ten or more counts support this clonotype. The CDR3 nucleotides read TGTGCCACCGGGACTAGCGGTTACAATGAGCAGTTCTTC. It is translated as CATGTSGYNEQFF. The chain recombines TRBV3-1 with TRBJ2-1; 11 bases are a match to TRBD2. The CDR3 length is 13 residues. Germline CDR1 and CDR2: LGHDT and YNNKEL (reference sequence). V lost 10 bases, J lost 4 bases, and 3 bases stayed unmatched.

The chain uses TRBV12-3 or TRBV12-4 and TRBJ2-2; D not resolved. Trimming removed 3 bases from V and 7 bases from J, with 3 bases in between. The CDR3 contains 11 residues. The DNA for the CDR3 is TGTGCCAGCAGTTTTCGCGGGGAGCTGTTTTTT. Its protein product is CASSFRGELFF.

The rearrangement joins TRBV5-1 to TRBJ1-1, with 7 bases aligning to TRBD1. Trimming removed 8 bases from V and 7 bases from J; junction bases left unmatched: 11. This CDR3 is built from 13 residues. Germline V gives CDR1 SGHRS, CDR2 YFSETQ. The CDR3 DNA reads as TGCGCCAGTAACATACAGGGGTTGGGTGAAGCTTTCTTT. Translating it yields CASNIQGLGEAFF.

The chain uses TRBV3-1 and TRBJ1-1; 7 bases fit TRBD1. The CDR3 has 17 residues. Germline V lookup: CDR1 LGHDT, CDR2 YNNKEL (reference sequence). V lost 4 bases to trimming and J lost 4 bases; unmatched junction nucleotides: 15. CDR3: CASSPRQGGGRGTEAFF. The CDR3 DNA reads TGTGCCAGCAGCCCTCGACAGGGTGGAGGCCGGGGCACTGAAGCTTTCTTT.

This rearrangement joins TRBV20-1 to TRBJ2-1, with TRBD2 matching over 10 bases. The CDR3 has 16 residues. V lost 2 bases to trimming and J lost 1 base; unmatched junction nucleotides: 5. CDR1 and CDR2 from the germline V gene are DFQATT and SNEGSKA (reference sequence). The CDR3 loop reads CSARSTSGPSYNEQFF. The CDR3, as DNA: TGCAGTGCTAGATCGACTAGCGGGCCTTCCTACAATGAGCAGTTCTTC.

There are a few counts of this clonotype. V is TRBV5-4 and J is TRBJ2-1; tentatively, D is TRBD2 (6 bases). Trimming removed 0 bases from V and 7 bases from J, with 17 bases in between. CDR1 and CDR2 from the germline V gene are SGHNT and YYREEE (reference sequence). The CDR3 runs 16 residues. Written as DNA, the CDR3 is TGTGCCAGCAGCTTGGCGGCGCGGGGCGTAACTAATGAGCAGTTCTTC. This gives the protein CASSLAARGVTNEQFF.

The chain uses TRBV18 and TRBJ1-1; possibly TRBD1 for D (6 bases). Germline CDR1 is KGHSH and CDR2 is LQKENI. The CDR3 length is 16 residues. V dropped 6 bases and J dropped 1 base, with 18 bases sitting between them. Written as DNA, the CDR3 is TGTGCCAGCTCCCCTACAATGACAGGCCAGAACACTGAAGCTTTCTTT. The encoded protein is CASSPTMTGQNTEAFF.

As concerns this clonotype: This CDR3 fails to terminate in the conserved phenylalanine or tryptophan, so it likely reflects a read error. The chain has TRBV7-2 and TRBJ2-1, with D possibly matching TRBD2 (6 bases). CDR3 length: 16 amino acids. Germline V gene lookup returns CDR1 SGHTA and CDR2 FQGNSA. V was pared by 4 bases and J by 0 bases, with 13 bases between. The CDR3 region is CASSYFAGSSYNEQFS. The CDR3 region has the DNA TGTGCCAGCAGCTATTTTGCGGGGTCCTCCTACAATGAGCAGTTCTCC.

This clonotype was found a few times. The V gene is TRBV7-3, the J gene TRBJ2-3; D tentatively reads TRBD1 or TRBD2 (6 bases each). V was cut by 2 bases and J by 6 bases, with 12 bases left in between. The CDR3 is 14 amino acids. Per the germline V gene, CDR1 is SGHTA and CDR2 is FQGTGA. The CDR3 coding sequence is TGTGCCAGCAGCTTACCGGGGGCAGGGGATACGCAGTATTTT. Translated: CASSLPGAGDTQYF.

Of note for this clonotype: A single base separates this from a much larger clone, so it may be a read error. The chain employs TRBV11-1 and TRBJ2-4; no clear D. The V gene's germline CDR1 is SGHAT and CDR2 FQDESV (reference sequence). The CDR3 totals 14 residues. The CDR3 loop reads CASSLTGVGNILYF. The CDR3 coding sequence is TGTGCCAGCAGCTTAACTGGCGTGGGGAACATTCTGTACTTC.

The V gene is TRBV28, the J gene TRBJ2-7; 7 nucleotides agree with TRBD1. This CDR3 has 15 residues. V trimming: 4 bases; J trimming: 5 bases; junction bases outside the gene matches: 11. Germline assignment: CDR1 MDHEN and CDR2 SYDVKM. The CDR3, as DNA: TGTGCCAGCAGTTCAAGCAGACAGGGTTTCGACGAGCAGTACGTC. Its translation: CASSSSRQGFDEQYV.

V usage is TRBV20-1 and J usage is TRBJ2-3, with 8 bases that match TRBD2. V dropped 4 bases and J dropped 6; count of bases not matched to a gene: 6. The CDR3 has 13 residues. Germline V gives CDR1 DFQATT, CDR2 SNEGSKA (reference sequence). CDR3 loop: CSATIAGSDTQYF. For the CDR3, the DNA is TGCAGTGCTACCATAGCGGGGTCTGATACGCAGTATTTT.